This T cell receptor (beta chain) was sequenced in a study of blood T cell repertoires in COVID-19. About the research overall: Some COVID-19 samples were acute and others convalescent; all came from the United States, Italy and Spain.

Participant ages covered roughly 18 to 89 years across 24 US areas. Germline V gene data show CDR1 as MDHEN and CDR2 as SYDVKM. Trimming left V 2 bases short and J 3 bases short, with 8 bases between. CDR3 length: 13 amino acids. The authors' processing: Amplifying reference gene primers gave estimates of nucleated cell counts. The table came from immunoSEQ multiplex PCR; TCRdb's copy has only in-frame clones and leaves some out. For V, J and clone size, that table is used; D and trimming come from the DNA. The repertoire holds around 330,000 clones, with about nine tenths as singletons. The receptor's source is a woman aged 18 to 35 who had recovered from COVID-19. V and J are TRBV28 and TRBJ2-7; D not resolved. Material: PBMCs or T cells enriched from blood (not recorded which). In DNA form, the CDR3 reads TGTGCCAGCAGTTTAGGCGGAAGCTACGAGCAGTACTTC. This encodes CASSLGGSYEQYF.